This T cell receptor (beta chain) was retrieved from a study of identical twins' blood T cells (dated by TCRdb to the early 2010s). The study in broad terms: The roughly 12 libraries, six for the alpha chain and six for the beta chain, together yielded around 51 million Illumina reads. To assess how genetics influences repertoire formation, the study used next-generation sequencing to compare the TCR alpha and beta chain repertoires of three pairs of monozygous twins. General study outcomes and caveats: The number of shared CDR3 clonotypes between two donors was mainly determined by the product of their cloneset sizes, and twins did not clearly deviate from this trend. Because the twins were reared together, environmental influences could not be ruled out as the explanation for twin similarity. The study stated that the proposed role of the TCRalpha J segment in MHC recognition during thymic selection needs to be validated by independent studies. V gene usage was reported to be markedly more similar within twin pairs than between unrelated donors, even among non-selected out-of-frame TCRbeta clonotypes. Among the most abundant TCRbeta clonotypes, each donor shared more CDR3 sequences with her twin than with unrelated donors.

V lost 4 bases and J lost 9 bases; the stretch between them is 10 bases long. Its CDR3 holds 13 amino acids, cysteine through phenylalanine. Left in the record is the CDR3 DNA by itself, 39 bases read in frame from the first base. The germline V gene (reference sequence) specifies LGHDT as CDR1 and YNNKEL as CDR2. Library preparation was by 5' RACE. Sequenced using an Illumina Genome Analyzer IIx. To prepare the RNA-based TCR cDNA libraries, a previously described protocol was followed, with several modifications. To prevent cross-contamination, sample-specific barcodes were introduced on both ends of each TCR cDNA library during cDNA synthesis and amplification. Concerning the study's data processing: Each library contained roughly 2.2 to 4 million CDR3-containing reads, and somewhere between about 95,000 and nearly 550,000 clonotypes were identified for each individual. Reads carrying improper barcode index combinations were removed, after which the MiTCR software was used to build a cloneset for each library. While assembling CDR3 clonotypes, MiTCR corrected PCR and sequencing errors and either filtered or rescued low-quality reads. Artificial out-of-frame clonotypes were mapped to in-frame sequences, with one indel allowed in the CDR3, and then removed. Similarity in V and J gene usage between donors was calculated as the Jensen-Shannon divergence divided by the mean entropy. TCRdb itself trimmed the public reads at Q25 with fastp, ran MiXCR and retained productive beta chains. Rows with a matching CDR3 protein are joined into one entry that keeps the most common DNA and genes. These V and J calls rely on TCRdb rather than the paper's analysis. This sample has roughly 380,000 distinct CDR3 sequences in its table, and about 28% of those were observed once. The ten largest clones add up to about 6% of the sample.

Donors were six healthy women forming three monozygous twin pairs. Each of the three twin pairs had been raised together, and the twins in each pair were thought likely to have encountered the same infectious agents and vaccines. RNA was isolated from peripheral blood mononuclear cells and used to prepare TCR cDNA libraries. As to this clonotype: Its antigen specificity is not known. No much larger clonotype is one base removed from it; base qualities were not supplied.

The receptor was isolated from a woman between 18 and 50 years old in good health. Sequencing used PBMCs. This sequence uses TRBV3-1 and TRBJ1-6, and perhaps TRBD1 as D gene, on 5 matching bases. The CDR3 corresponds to CASSRTTASPLHF. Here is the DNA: TGTGCCAGCAGCCGGACAACAGCTTCACCCCTCCACTTT.